Each of the 5 T cell receptor beta chains below was sequenced from the same sample in a study of persistence of HIV-infected CD4 T cells. These receptors' antigens are unknown. Nonspecific anti-CD3/anti-CD28 bead stimulation represents the broad CD4+ T cell repertoire. Responding CD4+ T cells were sorted by upregulation of both CD40 ligand and CD69. The immunoSEQ assay was version 4, run in survey mode. Assay: immunoSEQ multiplex PCR; the TCRdb copy retains only in-frame clones and omits some. The data contain 35,000 to 55,000 clones, 80% to 95% of them singletons. Material: CD4+ T cells sorted from PBMCs after 18-hour stimulation, obtained from a patient who received antiretroviral therapy. The source is an adult man with HIV who was CMV-seropositive.

V gene TRBV3-1 (or the pseudogene TRBV3-2) combines with J gene TRBJ1-3; D remains ambiguous. CDR1 and CDR2 from the germline V gene are LGHDT and YNNKEL (reference sequence). The CDR3 length is 15 residues. Trimming removed 1 base from V and 0 bases from J, with 7 bases in between. The CDR3 nucleotides are TGTGCCAGCAGCCAAGGTTCTAGCTCTGGAAACACCATATATTTT. Translating it yields CASSQGSSSGNTIYF.

This rearrangement joins TRBV5-1 to TRBJ1-3, with 8 bases aligning to TRBD1. J gave up 0 bases and V 4 bases, and 12 bases lay outside the gene matches. Germline loops: CDR1 SGHRS, CDR2 YFSETQ. This CDR3 comprises 18 residues. The CDR3 coding sequence is TGCGCCAGCAGCCTTACCGGACAGGGAAAATACTCTGGAAACACCATATATTTT. Protein: CASSLTGQGKYSGNTIYF. Full variable domain (rest looked up from reference TRBV5-1 and TRBJ1-3): KAGVTQTPRYLIKTRGQQVTLSCSPISGHRSVSWYQQTPGQGLQFLFEYFSETQRNKGNFPGRFSGRQFSNSRSEMNVSTLELGDSALYLCASSLTGQGKYSGNTIYFGEGSWLTVV.

This rearrangement joins TRBV11-2 to TRBJ2-3; D may be TRBD2 (5 bases). This CDR3 is 15 amino acids long. Trimming cost V 1 base and J 2 bases, with 10 bases left between them. Germline V lookup: CDR1 SGHAT, CDR2 FQNNGV. CDR3: CASSLGGRNTDTQYF. In nucleotides, the CDR3 is TGTGCCAGCAGCTTAGGAGGGAGAAACACAGATACGCAGTATTTT.

In this sample, this clone turned up a few times. This chain's CDR3 is CASSPGLAGGLEQFF. Written as DNA, the CDR3 is TGTGCCAGCAGCCCCGGACTAGCGGGGGGCCTTGAGCAGTTCTTC. V and J are TRBV7-7 and TRBJ2-1, with TRBD2 matching 14 bases. The CDR3 sequence is 15 residues long. Germline V CDR1 and CDR2: SSHAT, FNYEAQ (reference sequence). V shed 5 bases, J shed 9 bases, and the junction held 6 bases outside the gene matches.

The chain links TRBV11-2 to TRBJ1-1, with TRBD1 identical over 8 bases. The CDR3 length is 16 residues. The J segment lost 4 bases and the V segment lost 6 bases, leaving 13 bases of the junction unmatched. Per the germline V gene, CDR1 is SGHAT and CDR2 is FQNNGV. CDR3 sequence: CASSSGQGGVGTEAFF. DNA of the CDR3: TGTGCCAGCAGTTCCGGACAGGGCGGAGTAGGCACTGAAGCTTTCTTT.